The 7 T cell receptor beta chains reported below all come from one sample, sequenced in a study of cytomegalovirus exposure and HLA in healthy donors. The PCR contained 60 Vbeta and 13 Jbeta primers. Libraries were prepared by immunoSEQ multiplex PCR; TCRdb keeps only in-frame clonotypes and omits some of them. The sample lists over 100,000 clones, approximately 71% occurring once. Sample: PBMCs. All receptors derive from a woman in her 70s in good health and CMV-seropositive.

This clone came up once. The chain couples TRBV14 to TRBJ2-5, with D possibly matching TRBD2 (6 bases). CDR3 size: 16 residues. Germline V gives CDR1 SGHDN, CDR2 FVKESK. V lost 1 base, J lost 5 bases, and 17 bases lay in between. CDR3 in amino acids: CASSQGNLAGGETQYF. In nucleotides, the CDR3 is TGTGCCAGCAGCCAAGGGAACCTAGCCGGAGGGGAGACCCAGTACTTC.

The V gene is TRBV7-9, the J gene TRBJ1-2; TRBD1 might be the D (6 bases). CDR3 length: 14 residues. V lost 4 bases and J 6 bases, leaving 15 bases between the germline ends. CDR1 is SEHNR and CDR2 is FQNEAQ in the germline V gene (reference sequence). The CDR3 sequence: CASSSVGAWDGYTF. CDR3 nucleotide sequence: TGTGCCAGCAGCTCAGTGGGGGCTTGGGATGGCTACACCTTC.

The chain recombines TRBV5-1 with TRBJ2-1; 9 bases fit TRBD2. There are 14 residues in the CDR3. Germline lookup yields CDR1 SGHRS and CDR2 YFSETQ. The J segment lost 8 bases and the V segment lost 6 bases, leaving 9 bases of the junction unmatched. The CDR3 region has the DNA TGCGCCAGCACCCAGGCGGGGGGGCCGTATGAGCAGTTCTTC. Amino acids: CASTQAGGPYEQFF.

This chain joins TRBV29-1 and TRBJ2-7; 12 bases are shared with TRBD1. The CDR3 totals 15 residues. Germline CDR1 and CDR2: SQVTM and ANQGSEA. J gave up 6 bases and V 3 bases, and 9 bases lay outside the gene matches. As DNA, the CDR3 is TGCAGCGTTGACCCCGGGGGGACAGGGGGCGTCGAGCAGTACTTC. Its protein is CSVDPGGTGGVEQYF.

This chain uses TRBV7-2 with TRBJ2-5; 7 nucleotides match TRBD2. V shed 5 bases and J 2 bases; nucleotides not matched to a gene: 11. The CDR3 totals 16 residues. Germline assignment: CDR1 SGHTA and CDR2 FQGNSA. The CDR3 coding sequence is TGTGCCAGCAGCCCCTCCCAGCGGGGTACACAAGAGACCCAGTACTTC. Its protein product is CASSPSQRGTQETQYF.

The table lists this clone with a few counts. The rearrangement joins TRBV6-6 to TRBJ1-5, with D hard to call. CDR3 length: 15 residues. Per the germline V gene, CDR1 is MNHNY and CDR2 is SVGAGI (reference sequence). Between the trimmed V and J ends, which lost 6 bases and 3 bases, there was a span of 15 bases. The CDR3 region is CASSYTTGSNQPQHF. Written as DNA, the CDR3 is TGTGCCAGCAGCTACACCACTGGTTCCAATCAGCCCCAGCATTTT.

The rearrangement links TRBV29-1 to TRBJ2-3, with a tentative D call TRBD2 (6 bases). The CDR3 has 15 residues. Trimming removed 0 bases from V and 1 base from J, with 11 bases in between. Per the germline V gene, CDR1 is SQVTM and CDR2 is ANQGSEA. This CDR3 reads CSVEDRREGTDTQYF. The CDR3 DNA sequence: TGCAGCGTTGAAGATAGGCGGGAAGGCACAGATACGCAGTATTTT.